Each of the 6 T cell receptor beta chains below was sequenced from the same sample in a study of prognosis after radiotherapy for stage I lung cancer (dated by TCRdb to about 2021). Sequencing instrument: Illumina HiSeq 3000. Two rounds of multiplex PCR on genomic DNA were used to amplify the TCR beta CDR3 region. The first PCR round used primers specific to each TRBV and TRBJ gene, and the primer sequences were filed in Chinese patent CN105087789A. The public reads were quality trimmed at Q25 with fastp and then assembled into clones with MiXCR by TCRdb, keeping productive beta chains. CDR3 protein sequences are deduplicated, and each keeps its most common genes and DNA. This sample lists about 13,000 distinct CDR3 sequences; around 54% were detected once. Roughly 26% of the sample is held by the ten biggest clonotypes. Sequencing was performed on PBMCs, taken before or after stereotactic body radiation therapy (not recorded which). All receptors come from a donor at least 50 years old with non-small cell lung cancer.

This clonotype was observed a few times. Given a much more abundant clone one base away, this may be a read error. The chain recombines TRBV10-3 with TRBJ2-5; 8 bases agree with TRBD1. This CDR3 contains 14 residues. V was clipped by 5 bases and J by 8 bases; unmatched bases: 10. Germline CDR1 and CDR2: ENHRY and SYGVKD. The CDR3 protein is CAISTGGISDTQYF. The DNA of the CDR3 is TGTGCCATCAGTACAGGGGGAATATCGGATACCCAGTACTTC.

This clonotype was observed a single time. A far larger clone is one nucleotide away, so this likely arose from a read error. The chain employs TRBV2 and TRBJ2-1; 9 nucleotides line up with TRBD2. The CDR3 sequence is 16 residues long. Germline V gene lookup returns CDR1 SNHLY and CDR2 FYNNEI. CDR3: CASSSRTSATANEQLF. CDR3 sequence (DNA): TGTGCCAGCAGCTCCCGGACTAGCGCGACGGCGAATGAGCAGTTATTC. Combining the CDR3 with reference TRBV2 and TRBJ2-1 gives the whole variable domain EPEVTQTPSHQVTQMGQEVILRCVPISNHLYFYWYRQILGQKVEFLVSFYNNEISEKSEIFDDQFSVERPDGSNFTLKIRSTKLEDSAMYFCASSSRTSATANEQLFGPGTRLTVL.

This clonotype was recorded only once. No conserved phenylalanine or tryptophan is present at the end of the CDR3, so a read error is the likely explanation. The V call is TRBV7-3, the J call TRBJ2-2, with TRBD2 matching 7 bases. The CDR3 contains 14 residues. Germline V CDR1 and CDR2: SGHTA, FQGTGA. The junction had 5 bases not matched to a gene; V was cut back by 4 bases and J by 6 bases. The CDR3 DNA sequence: TGTGCCAGCAGCTCAAGACTAGCCTCCGGGGAGCTGTTTCTT. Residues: CASSSRLASGELFL.

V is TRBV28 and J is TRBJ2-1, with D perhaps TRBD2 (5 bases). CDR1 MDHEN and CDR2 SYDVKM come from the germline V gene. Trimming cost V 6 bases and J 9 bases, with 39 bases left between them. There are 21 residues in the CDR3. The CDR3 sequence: CASSHLWPVKEGGTVLTEQFF. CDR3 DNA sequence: TGTGCCAGCAGCCACCTTTGGCCCGTTAAAGAAGGAGGTACGGTACTGACTGAGCAGTTCTTC.

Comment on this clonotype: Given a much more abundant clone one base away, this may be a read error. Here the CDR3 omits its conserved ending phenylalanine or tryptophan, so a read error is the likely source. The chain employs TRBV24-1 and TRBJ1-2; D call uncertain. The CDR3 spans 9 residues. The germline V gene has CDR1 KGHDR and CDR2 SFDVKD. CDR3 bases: TGTCGGGTGGATCGTGGCTACACCCTC. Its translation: CRVDRGYTL.

This chain's CDR3 is CSARGMIRRTIYF. The DNA for the CDR3 is TGCAGTGCTAGAGGTATGATCCGTCGCACCATATATTTT. The chain recombines TRBV20-1 with TRBJ1-3, with D unclear. The length of the CDR3 is 13 residues. Per germline, CDR1 DFQATT and CDR2 SNEGSKA (reference sequence). Trimming took off 1 base at V and 9 bases at J, with 13 bases between the two ends.